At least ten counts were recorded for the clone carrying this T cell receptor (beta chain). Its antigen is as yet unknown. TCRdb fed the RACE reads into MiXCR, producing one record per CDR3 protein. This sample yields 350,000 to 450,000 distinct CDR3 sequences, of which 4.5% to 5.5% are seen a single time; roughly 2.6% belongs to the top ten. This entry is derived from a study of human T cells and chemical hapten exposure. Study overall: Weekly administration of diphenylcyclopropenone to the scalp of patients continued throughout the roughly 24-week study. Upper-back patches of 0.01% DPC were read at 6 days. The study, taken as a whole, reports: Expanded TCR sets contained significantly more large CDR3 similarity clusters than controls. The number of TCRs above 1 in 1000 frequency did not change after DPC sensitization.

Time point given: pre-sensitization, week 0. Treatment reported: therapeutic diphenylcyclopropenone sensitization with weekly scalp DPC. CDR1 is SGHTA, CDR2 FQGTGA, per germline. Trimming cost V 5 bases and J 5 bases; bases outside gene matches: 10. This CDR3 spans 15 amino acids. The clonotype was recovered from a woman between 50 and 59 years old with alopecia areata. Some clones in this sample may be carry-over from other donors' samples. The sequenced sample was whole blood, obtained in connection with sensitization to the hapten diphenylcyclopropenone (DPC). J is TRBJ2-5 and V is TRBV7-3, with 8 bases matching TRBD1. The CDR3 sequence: CASSRTGSASETQYF. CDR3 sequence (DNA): TGTGCCAGCAGCAGGACAGGGTCGGCGAGCGAGACCCAGTACTTC. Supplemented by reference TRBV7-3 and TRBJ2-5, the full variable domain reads GAGVSQTPSNKVTEKGKYVELRCDPISGHTALYWYRQSLGQGPEFLIYFQGTGAADDSGLPNDRFFAVRPEGSVSTLKIQRTERGDSAVYLCASSRTGSASETQYFGPGTRLLVL.